Listed here are 17 T cell receptor beta chains from one sample, sequenced in a study of CD8+CD57+ T cells in acquired aplastic anemia. CDR3 and TCR beta VDJ profiling relied on genomic DNA as the template. MiXCR, applied by TCRdb to the reads, yields one record per CDR3 protein. The repertoire holds about 100,000 distinct CDR3 sequences, around 49% seen once, with under 35% in the top ten. The sample comprised sorted CD4+, CD8+, or CD8+CD57+ T cells (not recorded which) from PBMCs. These receptors were obtained from a human donor in good health, serving as a control.

This clonotype has a count of ten or more. The chain carries TRBV27 and TRBJ1-6; D is uncertain. The CDR3 has 14 residues. Germline CDR1 and CDR2: MNHEY and SMNVEV (reference sequence). The V end was cut by 7 bases, the J end by 6 bases, with 13 bases between. CDR3 sequence: CASTLGLGNSPLHF. CDR3 nucleotides: TGTGCCAGCACCCTCGGGCTGGGTAATTCACCCCTCCACTTT.

V and J are TRBV29-1 and TRBJ2-7, with unresolved D. This CDR3 is 15 amino acids long. The germline CDR1 and CDR2 sequences are SQVTM and ANQGSEA. V shed 1 base and J shed 0 bases, with 13 bases lying between them. The CDR3 region is CSVEVPAYRSYEQYF. Here the CDR3 DNA reads TGCAGCGTTGAAGTCCCAGCTTATCGCTCCTACGAGCAGTACTTC.

A few counts support this clonotype. This chain uses TRBV27 with TRBJ2-2; 7 bases are shared with TRBD1. Trimming took 5 bases from V and 2 from J; bases not matched to a gene: 5. CDR1 MNHEY and CDR2 SMNVEV come from the germline V gene (reference sequence). CDR3 length equals 15 residues. In DNA, the CDR3 is TGTGCCAGCAGTCCGGACAGGAGAAACACCGGGGAGCTGTTTTTT. It yields the protein CASSPDRRNTGELFF.

The V gene is TRBV19, the J gene TRBJ1-2, with D possibly matching TRBD1 (6 bases). Germline V gives CDR1 LNHDA, CDR2 SQIVND (reference sequence). The ends were cut back, 4 bases at V and 10 bases at J, with 13 bases in the middle. This CDR3 is built from 12 residues. As DNA, the CDR3 is TGTGCCAGTAGTACCTCGGGGGGGGCCTACACCTTC. It yields the protein CASSTSGGAYTF.

This clonotype was seen a handful of times. The chain couples TRBV2 to TRBJ1-2; D may be TRBD1 (6 bases). The V gene's germline CDR1 is SNHLY and CDR2 FYNNEI. Trimming took off 0 bases at V and 9 bases at J, with 17 bases between the two ends. The CDR3 contains 15 residues. CDR3: CASSEARAGEVSYTF. DNA for the CDR3: TGTGCCAGCAGTGAAGCGCGGGCAGGGGAGGTTAGCTACACCTTC.

The gene calls are TRBV15 and TRBJ2-7, with 10 positions matching TRBD2. Germline V gene data show CDR1 as LNHNV and CDR2 as YYDKDF (reference sequence). The CDR3 has 17 residues. The trim removed 0 bases at V and 3 bases at J, leaving 8 bases unmatched. For the CDR3, the DNA is TGTGCCACCAGCAGAGATTGGAAGCGGGGGGGCTTCTACGAGCAGTACTTC. Protein product: CATSRDWKRGGFYEQYF. Supplemented by reference TRBV15 and TRBJ2-7, the full variable domain reads DAMVIQNPRYQVTQFGKPVTLSCSQTLNHNVMYWYQQKSSQAPKLLFHYYDKDFNNEADTPDNFQSRRPNTSFCFLDIRSPGLGDTAMYLCATSRDWKRGGFYEQYFGPGTRLTVT.

There are many counts of this clonotype. V gene TRBV29-1 combines with J gene TRBJ1-2, with D perhaps TRBD1 (6 bases). V gave up 7 bases and J gave up 7 bases, with 25 bases separating them. This CDR3 region has 15 residues. Germline V lookup: CDR1 SQVTM, CDR2 ANQGSEA. The CDR3 loop reads CSAISAVDQGSGYTF. In DNA form, the CDR3 reads TGCAGCGCGATTTCGGCGGTGGACCAGGGGAGTGGCTACACCTTC.

This clonotype was seen ten or more times. The chain carries TRBV12-3 or TRBV12-4 and TRBJ2-1, with TRBD2 as a possible D gene (5 bases). The CDR3 is 15 amino acids. V was clipped by 6 bases and J by 0 bases, with 12 bases between them. The CDR3: CASSRGLGSYNEQFF. CDR3 nucleotides: TGTGCCAGCAGCCGCGGACTGGGCTCCTACAATGAGCAGTTCTTC.

The V gene is TRBV2, the J gene TRBJ1-2, with D perhaps matching TRBD1 (5 bases). The germline gives CDR1 SNHLY, CDR2 FYNNEI. This CDR3 is 14 amino acids long. Trimming stripped 0 bases from V and 8 bases from J, with 13 bases between. In DNA, the CDR3 is TGTGCCAGCAGTGAAGCCGCCGGGGCCCAGGGCTACACCTTC. Translated: CASSEAAGAQGYTF.

This chain joins TRBV2 and TRBJ2-1; TRBD2 matches at 12 bases. This CDR3 contains 16 residues. V lost 5 bases to trimming and J lost 4 bases; unmatched junction nucleotides: 6. Germline CDR1 reads SNHLY; CDR2 reads FYNNEI. The CDR3 loop is CASSPTSGGTYNEQFF. The CDR3 bases are TGTGCCAGCAGTCCGACTAGCGGGGGAACATACAATGAGCAGTTCTTC.

Note on this clonotype: A much larger clone lies one base from this, so it may be a read error. The gene calls are TRBV3-1 and TRBJ2-3; 7 bases agree with TRBD1. The CDR3 is 15 amino acids. The germline gives CDR1 LGHDT, CDR2 YNNKEL (reference sequence). CDR3 sequence (DNA): TGTGCCAGCAGCCCGACAGGGAATCTAGCAGATACGCGGTATTTT. This gives the protein CASSPTGNLADTRYF.

This rearrangement joins TRBV12-3 or TRBV12-4 to TRBJ2-2, with TRBD2 as a possible D gene (6 bases). The CDR3 is 16 amino acids. Trimming removed 2 bases at V and 3 bases at J, with 13 bases between. The DNA of the CDR3 is TGTGCCAGCAGTTTACAGGGACTCGTAGACACCGGGGAGCTGTTTTTT. Its protein product is CASSLQGLVDTGELFF.

This chain links TRBV16 with TRBJ1-5; a possible D gene is TRBD1 (5 bases). Germline V gene lookup returns CDR1 KGHSY and CDR2 FQNENV. This CDR3 is 15 amino acids long. V was clipped by 0 bases and J by 2 bases, with 8 bases between them. The CDR3 region has the DNA TGTGCCAGCAGCCAATCTGTGGGGGGCAATCAGCCCCAGCATTTT. Its protein is CASSQSVGGNQPQHF. Based on the CDR3 plus reference TRBV16 and TRBJ1-5, the full variable domain is GEEVAQTPKHLVRGEGQKAKLYCAPIKGHSYVFWYQQVLKNEFKFLISFQNENVFDETGMPKERFSAKCLPNSPCSLEIQATKLEDSAVYFCASSQSVGGNQPQHFGDGTRLSIL.

Concerning this clonotype itself: Here the CDR3 omits its conserved ending phenylalanine or tryptophan, so a read error is the likely source. V gene TRBV2 combines with J gene TRBJ2-7, with a possible D match to TRBD1 (6 bases). From germline, CDR1 is SNHLY and CDR2 FYNNEI. The CDR3 loop spans 15 amino acids. Trimming left V 4 bases short and J 6 bases short, with 19 bases between. This chain's CDR3 is CASSGGEAGDLEQYL. The CDR3 nucleotides are TGTGCCAGCAGTGGGGGTGAGGCAGGGGATCTCGAGCAGTACCTC.

This rearrangement joins TRBV19 to TRBJ2-2; D could derive from TRBD1 or TRBD2 (5 bases each). V was clipped by 6 bases and J by 6 bases, with 14 bases between them. CDR3 size: 14 residues. Per germline, CDR1 LNHDA and CDR2 SQIVND (reference sequence). CDR3 DNA sequence: TGTGCCAGTAGCGGGGCACCGGTATCCGGGGAGCTGTTTTTT. Its protein product is CASSGAPVSGELFF.

This clonotype was seen repeatedly, ten times or more. The chain couples TRBV11-2 to TRBJ1-1; D may be TRBD1 (6 bases). There are 15 residues in the CDR3. The germline gives CDR1 SGHAT, CDR2 FQNNGV. V was clipped by 5 bases and J by 1 base, with 14 bases between them. CDR3 nucleotide sequence: TGTGCCAGCAGCCCCACGGGGGGGCGGAACACTGAAGCTTTCTTT. It encodes CASSPTGGRNTEAFF.

This clonotype was detected ten times or more. The rearrangement uses TRBV15 and TRBJ2-1, with TRBD1 identical over 8 bases. J was trimmed by 9 bases and V by 2 bases; bases with no gene match: 12. This CDR3 has 16 residues. The germline gives CDR1 LNHNV, CDR2 YYDKDF (reference sequence). Here the CDR3 DNA reads TGTGCCACCAGCAGAACCCCCCAGGGGGCGCGAGGTGAGCAGTTCTTC. Encoded protein: CATSRTPQGARGEQFF.